Below are 10 T cell receptor beta chains sequenced from a single sample in a study of patients and donors after allogeneic stem cell transplantation. A single record per CDR3 protein comes from TCRdb applying MiXCR to the RT-PCR reads. The data show roughly 40,000 distinct CDR3 sequences, more than 30% seen once. Sequencing input: blood, either unsorted or a sorted T cell fraction (not recorded which). The origin of the receptors is a human donor who was either an allogeneic HSCT recipient or a stem cell or donor lymphocyte infusion donor (not recorded which). It is not recorded whose cells these are; they may come from a transplant donor.

This clonotype was seen a handful of times. The chain is built from TRBV9 and TRBJ2-2; D perhaps matches TRBD2 (6 bases). Germline CDR1 SGDLS, CDR2 YYNGEE. The length of the CDR3 is 14 residues. V gave up 0 bases and J gave up 7 bases, with 10 bases separating them. As DNA, the CDR3 is TGTGCCAGCAGCGTAGCAACTAGCATCGGGGAGCTGTTTTTT. As protein: CASSVATSIGELFF.

This clonotype has only one observation. The chain links TRBV28 to TRBJ2-7; the D gene is possibly TRBD1 (6 bases). The V gene lost 3 bases and the J gene lost 4 bases, with 10 bases spanning the gap. CDR1 is MDHEN, CDR2 SYDVKM, per germline. This CDR3 comprises 13 residues. CDR3 amino acids: CASSFGTLYEQYF. The CDR3 DNA reads TGTGCCAGCAGTTTCGGGACACTATACGAGCAGTACTTC. Based on the CDR3 plus reference TRBV28 and TRBJ2-7, the full variable domain is DVKVTQSSRYLVKRTGEKVFLECVQDMDHENMFWYRQDPGLGLRLIYFSYDVKMKEKGDIPEGYSVSREKKERFSLILESASTNQTSMYLCASSFGTLYEQYFGPGTRLTVT.

This clonotype was recorded a few times. The chain has TRBV5-6 and TRBJ2-3; TRBD1 agrees at 11 bases. The trim removed 4 bases at V and 2 bases at J, leaving 6 bases unmatched. The germline gives CDR1 SGHDT, CDR2 YYEEEE. The CDR3 has 16 residues. CDR3 in amino acids: CASSPGQGAYTDTQYF. In DNA, the CDR3 is TGTGCCAGCAGCCCTGGACAGGGGGCTTACACAGATACGCAGTATTTT.

This clonotype has just a few counts. The chain combines TRBV7-2 with TRBJ2-2, with 12 bases that match TRBD2. Germline CDR1 and CDR2: SGHTA and FQGNSA. V gave up 2 bases and J gave up 5 bases; unmatched junction bases: 0. There are 15 residues in the CDR3. For the CDR3, the DNA is TGTGCCAGCAGCTTACTAGCGGGAGGGACCGGGGAGCTGTTTTTT. The encoded protein is CASSLLAGGTGELFF.

This clonotype came up once. The gene calls are TRBV5-1 and TRBJ2-2; 11 positions match TRBD2. Looked up from germline, CDR1 is SGHRS and CDR2 is YFSETQ. V shed 1 base, J shed 4 bases, and the junction held 3 bases outside the gene matches. The CDR3 totals 16 residues. The CDR3 here is CASSLNSGRVTGELFF. The CDR3 nucleotides are TGCGCCAGCAGCTTGAATAGCGGGAGGGTCACCGGGGAGCTGTTTTTT. The whole variable domain, remainder taken from reference TRBV5-1 and TRBJ2-2, is KAGVTQTPRYLIKTRGQQVTLSCSPISGHRSVSWYQQTPGQGLQFLFEYFSETQRNKGNFPGRFSGRQFSNSRSEMNVSTLELGDSALYLCASSLNSGRVTGELFFGEGSRLTVL.

In its sample, this clonotype was seen a few times. The rearrangement joins TRBV15 to TRBJ1-5; D may be TRBD1 (6 bases). From germline, CDR1 is LNHNV and CDR2 YYDKDF (reference sequence). The ends were cut back, 4 bases at V and 6 bases at J, with 10 bases in the middle. The length of the CDR3 is 13 residues. CDR3 in amino acids: CATSNWGAQPQHF. The CDR3 region has the DNA TGTGCCACCAGCAATTGGGGGGCTCAGCCCCAGCATTTT.

As for this clonotype: The junction and the germline gene differ at one end; a read error may be behind it. The rearrangement uses TRBV6-2 or TRBV6-3 and TRBJ2-2, with TRBD2 matching 8 bases. This CDR3 region has 17 residues. Germline CDR1 reads MNHEY; CDR2 reads SVGEGT. The CDR3 region is CASSYSILSGTPREAVF. As DNA, the CDR3 is TGTGCCAGCAGTTACTCGATCCTTAGCGGGACACCCCGGGAAGCTGTTTTT.

This clonotype was observed a few times. The genes are TRBV6-6 and TRBJ1-2, with no clear D. Germline V gene sequence: CDR1 MNHNY, CDR2 SVGAGI (reference sequence). Trimming left V 5 bases short and J 8 bases short, with 21 bases between. The CDR3 spans 15 residues. CDR3 bases: TGTGCCAGCAGTACGACACAGTTTTCTCCGGAGGGCTACACCTTC. Its translation is CASSTTQFSPEGYTF.

The rearrangement joins TRBV9 to TRBJ2-2; no reliable D call. CDR1 and CDR2 (germline): SGDLS, YYNGEE. The ends were cut back, 2 bases at V and 1 base at J, with 9 bases in the middle. The CDR3 has 15 residues. The CDR3 reads CASSVSGGNTGELFF. DNA of the CDR3: TGTGCCAGCAGCGTTTCCGGCGGGAACACCGGGGAGCTGTTTTTT.

V and J are TRBV27 and TRBJ1-3; maybe TRBD1 (5 bases). The CDR3 consists of 15 residues. Germline loops: CDR1 MNHEY, CDR2 SMNVEV (reference sequence). V dropped 5 bases and J dropped 4 bases, with 15 bases sitting between them. The CDR3 coding sequence is TGTGCCAGCAGTCCGATCGACAGCTTAGGAAACACCATATATTTT. Amino acid sequence: CASSPIDSLGNTIYF.